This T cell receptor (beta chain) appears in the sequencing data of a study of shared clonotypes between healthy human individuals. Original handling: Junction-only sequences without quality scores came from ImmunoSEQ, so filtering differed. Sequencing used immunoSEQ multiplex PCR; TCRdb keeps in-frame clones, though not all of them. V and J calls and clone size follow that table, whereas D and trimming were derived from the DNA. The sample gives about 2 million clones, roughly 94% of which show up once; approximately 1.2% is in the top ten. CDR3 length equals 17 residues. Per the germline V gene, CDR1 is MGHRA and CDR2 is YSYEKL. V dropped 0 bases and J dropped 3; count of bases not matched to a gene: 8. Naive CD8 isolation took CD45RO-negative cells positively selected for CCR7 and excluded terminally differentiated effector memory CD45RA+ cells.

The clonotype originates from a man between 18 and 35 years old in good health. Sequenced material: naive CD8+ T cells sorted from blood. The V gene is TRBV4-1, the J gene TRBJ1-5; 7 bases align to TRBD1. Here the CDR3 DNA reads TGCGCCAGCAGCCAAGATGGGTCAGGGGGTATCAATCAGCCCCAGCATTTT. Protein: CASSQDGSGGINQPQHF.